This T cell receptor (beta chain) comes out of a study of cytomegalovirus exposure and HLA in healthy donors. Study findings and constraints: High specificity and sensitivity for cytomegalovirus status were reported for the classifier.

Sequenced by immunoSEQ multiplex PCR; TCRdb stores in-frame clones only, minus some. The table records about 360,000 clones, 80% to 90% of them present only once. To note about this clone: Its matching antigen is unknown.

The V gene's germline CDR1 is SGDLS and CDR2 YYNGEE. The V end was cut by 9 bases, the J end by 2 bases, with 12 bases between. The CDR3 is 14 residues long. This clonotype originated in a woman aged 18-35 years in good health and CMV-seronegative. The chain employs TRBV9 and TRBJ2-6, with D possibly matching TRBD2 (5 bases). The sample was PBMCs. The CDR3 spells CATAGAPGANVLTF. The CDR3 DNA reads as TGTGCCACCGCGGGCGCACCTGGGGCCAACGTCCTGACTTTC.